This T cell receptor (beta chain) was retrieved from a study of technical replicates of blood from several donors. Germline V gives CDR1 SGHNT, CDR2 YENEEA. With 1 base removed from V and 3 bases from J, the gap between germline ends came to 15 bases. CDR3 size: 16 residues. Only in-frame clones appear in the TCRdb table, and some are missing; sequencing was by immunoSEQ multiplex PCR. The top ten hold over 0.15% of the sample, which has 84,000 or so clones, 97% seen once. This TCR derives from a human donor in good health. The sequencing input was T cells isolated from PBMCs. V gene TRBV11-3 combines with J gene TRBJ1-1; D uncertain. The CDR3 protein is CASSLGVPRGDTEAFF. CDR3 DNA: TGTGCCAGCAGCTTAGGTGTGCCGAGAGGCGACACTGAAGCTTTCTTT.